Listed below are T cell receptor beta chains from one sample, sequenced in a study of T-cell memory formation after mild COVID-19. From the 5' RACE reads, TCRdb called clonotypes with MiXCR, one entry per CDR3 protein. There are about 200,000 distinct CDR3 sequences in the sample; over 9% occur only once, and roughly 3.5% lies in the top ten. Source material: PBMCs or a T cell subset sorted from them (not recorded which). These TCRs come from a man aged 18 to 30 who had mild COVID-19 (a few samples of this study predate the infection). Cell type and time point are not known. The CDR3 runs from the conserved cysteine through the conserved F or W. Fields, in order: clone size, V gene, J gene, D gene, CDR3 DNA, CDR3 protein. The D gene is left open where the match is weak. Clone size is given for some rows only: seen once, a few or many times, or a class if the clone is expanded.

clone size: few; V gene: TRBV7-6; J gene: TRBJ2-3; D gene: NA; CDR3 DNA: TGTGCCAGCAGCTCACCGTGGGCCGCGACACCAGATACGCAGTATTTT; CDR3 protein: CASSSPWAATPDTQYF
clone size: few; V gene: TRBV7-9; J gene: TRBJ1-1; D gene: NA; CDR3 DNA: TGTGCCAGCAGCTTAGCGCGAGGAGCTTTCTTT; CDR3 protein: CASSLARGAFF
clone size: NA; V gene: TRBV3-1; J gene: TRBJ1-5; D gene: TRBD1; CDR3 DNA: TGTGCCAGCAGCGGGACAGGGGTCCATCAGCCCCAGCATTTT; CDR3 protein: CASSGTGVHQPQHF
clone size: NA; V gene: TRBV12-3/TRBV12-4; J gene: TRBJ2-5; D gene: NA; CDR3 DNA: TGTGCCAGCAGTACACCCCGACTAGTTTCAGAGACCCAGTACTTC; CDR3 protein: CASSTPRLVSETQYF
clone size: NA; V gene: TRBV5-1; J gene: TRBJ1-2; D gene: NA; CDR3 DNA: TGCGCCAGCAGCATGGGCACAGCTCCCGACTATGGCTACACCTTC; CDR3 protein: CASSMGTAPDYGYTF
clone size: many; V gene: TRBV5-1; J gene: TRBJ1-1; D gene: TRBD1; CDR3 DNA: TGCGCCAGCAGCTCCGGGACAGGAGGACTTGAAGCTTTCTTT; CDR3 protein: CASSSGTGGLEAFF
clone size: NA; V gene: TRBV3-1; J gene: TRBJ1-5; D gene: NA; CDR3 DNA: TGTGCCAGCAGCCCATATGGGGGAAATCAGCCCCAGCATTTT; CDR3 protein: CASSPYGGNQPQHF
clone size: few; V gene: TRBV9; J gene: TRBJ2-3; D gene: NA; CDR3 DNA: TGTGCCAGCAGCGTAGTACCGGTCCCGGATACGCAGTATTTT; CDR3 protein: CASSVVPVPDTQYF
clone size: NA; V gene: TRBV12-3/TRBV12-4; J gene: TRBJ2-1; D gene: TRBD1; CDR3 DNA: TGTGCCAGCAGTCCAAACGGACAGGGGGCCTACAATGAGCAGTTCTTC; CDR3 protein: CASSPNGQGAYNEQFF
clone size: few; V gene: TRBV18; J gene: TRBJ1-1; D gene: NA; CDR3 DNA: TGTGCCAGCTCACCTGCTGGGGACTCTGAAGCTTTCTTT; CDR3 protein: CASSPAGDSEAFF
clone size: few; V gene: TRBV5-1; J gene: TRBJ2-7; D gene: NA; CDR3 DNA: TGCGCCAGCAGCTGGCAGGGGACCAAGGAAGAGCAGTACTTC; CDR3 protein: CASSWQGTKEEQYF
clone size: many; V gene: TRBV5-1; J gene: TRBJ2-5; D gene: NA; CDR3 DNA: TGCGCCAGCAGCTCTTTGACAGAAGAGACCCAGTACTTC; CDR3 protein: CASSSLTEETQYF
clone size: many; V gene: TRBV2; J gene: TRBJ1-2; D gene: NA; CDR3 DNA: TGTGCCAGCAGTAGCGGGCCTCCAGGGACGGGATATGGCTACACCTTC; CDR3 protein: CASSSGPPGTGYGYTF
clone size: few; V gene: TRBV24-1; J gene: TRBJ1-2; D gene: NA; CDR3 DNA: TGTGCCACCAGTGATCCCGACAGAGGCTACACCTTC; CDR3 protein: CATSDPDRGYTF
clone size: NA; V gene: TRBV20-1; J gene: TRBJ1-5; D gene: TRBD1; CDR3 DNA: TGCAGTGCTATGTCAGGGGGCAACAATCAGCCCCAGCATTTT; CDR3 protein: CSAMSGGNNQPQHF
clone size: NA; V gene: TRBV10-3; J gene: TRBJ2-2; D gene: NA; CDR3 DNA: TGTGCCGCAAAGAGGGAGACCGGGGAGCTGTTTTTT; CDR3 protein: CAAKRETGELFF
clone size: few; V gene: TRBV7-3; J gene: TRBJ2-1; D gene: TRBD1; CDR3 DNA: TGTGCCAGCAGCTTAACGGACAGGGGTTCTATGTTCTTC; CDR3 protein: CASSLTDRGSMFF
clone size: few; V gene: TRBV18; J gene: TRBJ2-5; D gene: NA; CDR3 DNA: TGTGCCAGCTCAAAGCCAGGGGTTCAAGAGACCCAGTACTTC; CDR3 protein: CASSKPGVQETQYF
clone size: NA; V gene: TRBV7-6; J gene: TRBJ2-7; D gene: TRBD2; CDR3 DNA: TGTGCCAGCAGGTCGAGCGGGGGGGACTACGAGCAGTACTTC; CDR3 protein: CASRSSGGDYEQYF
clone size: few; V gene: TRBV5-1; J gene: TRBJ2-5; D gene: TRBD1; CDR3 DNA: TGCGCCAGCAGCTCCCCTCGGGACAGGGTGTGGGACGGGACCCAGTACTTC; CDR3 protein: CASSSPRDRVWDGTQYF
clone size: few; V gene: TRBV7-9; J gene: TRBJ2-2; D gene: NA; CDR3 DNA: TGTGCCAGGACCGCGGGCACCGGGGAGCTGTTTTTT; CDR3 protein: CARTAGTGELFF
clone size: few; V gene: TRBV27; J gene: TRBJ2-7; D gene: TRBD2; CDR3 DNA: TGTGCCAGCAGTTTACGGGCTAGCGGGGGTATTACCTACGAGCAGTACTTC; CDR3 protein: CASSLRASGGITYEQYF
clone size: NA; V gene: TRBV2; J gene: TRBJ2-5; D gene: TRBD1; CDR3 DNA: TGTGCCAGCAGTGAAGCGGCAGGGGGAGAGACCCAGTACTTC; CDR3 protein: CASSEAAGGETQYF
clone size: NA; V gene: TRBV20-1; J gene: TRBJ1-1; D gene: NA; CDR3 DNA: TGCAGTGCTAAGGATGCGACCGTGAACACTGAAGCTTTCTTT; CDR3 protein: CSAKDATVNTEAFF
clone size: NA; V gene: TRBV5-1; J gene: TRBJ2-5; D gene: NA; CDR3 DNA: TGCGCCAGCAGCTCATTAGGGGGGGCCGGAGAGACCCAGTACTTC; CDR3 protein: CASSSLGGAGETQYF
clone size: few; V gene: TRBV4-3; J gene: TRBJ1-3; D gene: NA; CDR3 DNA: TGCGCCAGCAGCCAAGATCCGCAGGGCGGAAACACCATATATTTT; CDR3 protein: CASSQDPQGGNTIYF
clone size: few; V gene: TRBV20-1; J gene: TRBJ1-1; D gene: NA; CDR3 DNA: TGCAGTGCTAGAGACCGGTTGGGGGACACTGAAGCTTTCTTT; CDR3 protein: CSARDRLGDTEAFF
clone size: few; V gene: TRBV7-3; J gene: TRBJ2-1; D gene: NA; CDR3 DNA: TGTGCCAGCAGCCGAACTAGTACGGGGGATGAGCAGTTCTTC; CDR3 protein: CASSRTSTGDEQFF
clone size: many; V gene: TRBV5-1; J gene: TRBJ2-5; D gene: TRBD1; CDR3 DNA: TGCGCCAGCAGAGTGGGACAGGGAGGCCACGAGACCCAGTACTTC; CDR3 protein: CASRVGQGGHETQYF